A single sample is the source of the 4 T cell receptor beta chains below, sequenced in a study of T cell changes during pregnancy in multiple sclerosis. Sequenced by immunoSEQ multiplex PCR; TCRdb stores in-frame clones only, minus some. The sample lists almost 20,000 clones, around 85% occurring once. The sequencing used CD8+ T cells from peripheral blood mononuclear cells, collected after pregnancy. These receptors were obtained from a female donor in good health, enrolled as a control in a pregnancy study.

The chain combines TRBV27 with TRBJ2-7; TRBD2 matches at 7 bases. This CDR3 is 15 amino acids long. Germline V gene data show CDR1 as MNHEY and CDR2 as SMNVEV (reference sequence). V shed 4 bases, J shed 2 bases, and the junction held 8 bases outside the gene matches. This chain's CDR3 is CASSSYSGLTYEQYF. In DNA, the CDR3 is TGTGCCAGCAGTTCCTATAGCGGGTTGACCTACGAGCAGTACTTC.

This chain links TRBV30 with TRBJ1-1, with a weak D call TRBD1 (5 bases). This CDR3 is built from 15 residues. Germline values: CDR1 GTSNPN, CDR2 SVGIG (reference sequence). Trimming removed 3 bases from V and 0 bases from J, with 14 bases in between. In DNA, the CDR3 is TGTGCCTGGAGAGGGCCAGAAGGGGTGAACACTGAAGCTTTCTTT. Protein product: CAWRGPEGVNTEAFF.

CDR3 DNA sequence: TGTGCCAGCAGCTCTGTGGGCCGGGGTTTAACCACCTACGAGCAGTACTTC. Its protein is CASSSVGRGLTTYEQYF. The rearrangement links TRBV5-5 to TRBJ2-7; maybe TRBD2 (5 bases). This CDR3 contains 17 residues. The V gene's germline CDR1 is SGHKS and CDR2 YYEKEE (reference sequence). V lost 3 bases and J 2 bases, leaving 21 bases between the germline ends.

J is TRBJ2-2 and V is TRBV5-6; the D gene is possibly TRBD1 (6 bases). This CDR3 comprises 16 residues. Germline values: CDR1 SGHDT, CDR2 YYEEEE. The V gene lost 3 bases and the J gene lost 0 bases, with 12 bases spanning the gap. The CDR3 nucleotides read TGTGCCAGCAGCTCGCCCGGGACAACGAACACCGGGGAGCTGTTTTTT. Translation gives CASSSPGTTNTGELFF.